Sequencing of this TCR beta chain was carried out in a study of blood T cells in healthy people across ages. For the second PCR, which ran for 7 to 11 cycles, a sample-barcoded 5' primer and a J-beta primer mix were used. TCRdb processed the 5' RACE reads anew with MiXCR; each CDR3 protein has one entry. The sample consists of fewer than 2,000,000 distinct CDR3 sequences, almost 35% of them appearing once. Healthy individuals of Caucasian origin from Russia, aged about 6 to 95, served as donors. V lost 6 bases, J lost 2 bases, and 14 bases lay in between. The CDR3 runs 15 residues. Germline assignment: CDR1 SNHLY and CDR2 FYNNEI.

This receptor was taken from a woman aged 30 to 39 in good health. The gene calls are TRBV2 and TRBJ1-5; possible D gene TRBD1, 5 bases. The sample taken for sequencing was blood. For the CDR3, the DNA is TGTGCCAGCAGCGAACGGGGAGGGGGCAATCAGCCCCAGCATTTT. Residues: CASSERGGGNQPQHF. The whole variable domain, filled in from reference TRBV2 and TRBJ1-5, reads EPEVTQTPSHQVTQMGQEVILRCVPISNHLYFYWYRQILGQKVEFLVSFYNNEISEKSEIFDDQFSVERPDGSNFTLKIRSTKLEDSAMYFCASSERGGGNQPQHFGDGTRLSIL.